This entry concerns a single TCR beta chain. Its antigen remains unidentified. The data were taken from a study of graft-versus-host responses after intestinal transplantation. Study at large: Following induction with anti-thymocyte globulin, all recipients were given tacrolimus and steroids for about 3 years.

V lost 7 bases, J lost 3 bases, and 13 bases lay in between. Germline CDR1 is SQVTM and CDR2 is ANQGSEA. CDR3 length: 12 amino acids. Profiling relied on immunoSEQ multiplex PCR, and the TCRdb table lists in-frame clones only, not all of them. The sample shows 15,000 to 20,000 clones, around 95% of them seen only once. Study-level results: Recipient marrow held GvH clones, some first seen in ileum or blood. Peak GvH clone levels in circulation were associated with early post-transplant HvG declines.

This clonotype was obtained from a human patient who received an intestinal transplant, so some T cells may come from the graft donor. The chain recombines TRBV29-1 with TRBJ2-7; weak D call: TRBD2 (6 bases). The specimen was PBMCs, collected 23 days after intestinal transplant. Here the CDR3 DNA reads TGCAGCGGGGGGGACTTTTACTACGAGCAGTACTTC. Its protein product is CSGGDFYYEQYF.